Included here is one T cell receptor beta chain sequence, with context. The antigen it recognizes is unknown. Per-base qualities were not stored, and no clone one base away is much larger. The data derive from a study of blood T cell repertoires in COVID-19 (dated by TCRdb to the early 2020s). As for the study more broadly: Samples covering the acute and convalescent phases of COVID-19 were provided by collaborators in the United States, Italy and Spain. The material from the prospective study consisted of cDNA or gDNA derived from T cells, B-cell-depleted T cells, or PBMCs. The dataset comprised deeply sampled blood TCRbeta repertoires from subjects exposed to, actively infected with, or recovered from COVID-19. The repertoires were released in a freely available public database intended as a resource for research on the immune response to SARS-CoV-2. Samples were obtained from the ongoing ImmuneRACE study (first 160 participants) and from roughly 1,300 subjects provided by 6 global collaborators. Nearly every sample came with metadata listing a de-identified subject ID, COVID-19 status, age in years and sex. Where available, HLA class I and class II types were taken from metadata supplied by the sample provider and were not determined by assay-based typing.

TCRbeta CDR3 regions were amplified from genomic DNA using the immunoSEQ Assay, a bias-controlled multiplex PCR. As for the authors' bioinformatics: Within the assay, amplification of reference gene primers was used to estimate how many nucleated cells each sample contained. To quantify the absolute abundance of each unique TCRbeta CDR3 rearrangement, sequence reads were collapsed and filtered. For each sample, productive Simpson clonality was calculated as the square root of Simpson's diversity index over productive rearrangements. Drawn from immuneACCESS, this table holds only the in-frame rearrangements with V and J called that TCRdb kept. Clones are partly lost; checked studies trace under half to an unresolved V gene and leave the rest unexplained. V, J and clone size are those of that table, while D and trimming were read from the DNA. Present in this sample are 16,000 or so clones, 70% to 90% of which were seen just once. The biggest ten clones account for roughly 49% of the sample.

The collaborating institutions used their own protocols to collect whole blood in K2EDTA tubes. For TCRbeta analysis, collaborators shipped samples in one of three forms: frozen whole blood, isolated PBMCs, or DNA extracted from either of those sample types. Study-wide conclusions, independent of this receptor: The quantity of clinical and demographic metadata differed by source and by participant and was supplied without curation.

Sequenced material: peripheral blood. This TCR derives from a human donor in a cohort sampled during active COVID-19.

The encoded CDR3 is CASSLQGGGNQPQHF. The DNA is TGTGCCAGCAGCTTACAAGGAGGGGGCAATCAGCCCCAGCATTTT. The chain employs TRBV7-2 and TRBJ1-5, and the D gene may be TRBD1, 5 bases matching. Trimming costs V 2 bases and J 2 bases, and their ends lie 10 bases apart. Via the germline V gene, CDR1 is SGHTA and CDR2 FQGNSA. The CDR3 measures 15 amino acids from cysteine to phenylalanine. Here the CDR3 DNA is all that survives: 45 bases in frame from base 1.